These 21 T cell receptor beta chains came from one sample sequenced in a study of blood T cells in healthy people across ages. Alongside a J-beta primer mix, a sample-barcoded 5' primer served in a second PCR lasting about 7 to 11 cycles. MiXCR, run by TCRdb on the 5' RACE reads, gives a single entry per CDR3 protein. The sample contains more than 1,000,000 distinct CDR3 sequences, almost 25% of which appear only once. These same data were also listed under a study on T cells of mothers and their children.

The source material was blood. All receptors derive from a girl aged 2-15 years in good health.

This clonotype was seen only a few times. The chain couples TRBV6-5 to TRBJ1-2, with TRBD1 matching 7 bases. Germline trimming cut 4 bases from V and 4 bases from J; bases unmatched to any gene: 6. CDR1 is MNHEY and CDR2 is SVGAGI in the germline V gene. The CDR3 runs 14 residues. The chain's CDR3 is CASSSDRAGYGYTF. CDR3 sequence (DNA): TGTGCCAGCAGTTCTGACAGGGCGGGCTATGGCTACACCTTC.

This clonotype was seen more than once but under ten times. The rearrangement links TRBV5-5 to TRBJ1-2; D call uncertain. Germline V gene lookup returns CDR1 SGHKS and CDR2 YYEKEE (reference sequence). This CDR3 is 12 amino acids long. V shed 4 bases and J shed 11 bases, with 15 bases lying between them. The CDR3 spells CASSHGSFGYTF. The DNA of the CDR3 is TGTGCCAGCAGCCACGGATCTTTCGGGTACACCTTC.

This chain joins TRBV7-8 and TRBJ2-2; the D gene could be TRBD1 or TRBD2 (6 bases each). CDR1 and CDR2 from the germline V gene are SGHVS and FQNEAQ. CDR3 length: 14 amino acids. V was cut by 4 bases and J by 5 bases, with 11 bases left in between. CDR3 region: CASSYGGATGELFF. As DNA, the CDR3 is TGTGCCAGCAGCTACGGGGGCGCGACCGGGGAGCTGTTTTTT.

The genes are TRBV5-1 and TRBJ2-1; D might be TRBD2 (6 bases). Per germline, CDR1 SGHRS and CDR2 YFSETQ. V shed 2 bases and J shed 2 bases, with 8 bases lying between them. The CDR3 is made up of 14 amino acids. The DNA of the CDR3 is TGCGCCAGCAGCTTAGGGAGGACCTACAATGAGCAGTTCTTC. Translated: CASSLGRTYNEQFF.

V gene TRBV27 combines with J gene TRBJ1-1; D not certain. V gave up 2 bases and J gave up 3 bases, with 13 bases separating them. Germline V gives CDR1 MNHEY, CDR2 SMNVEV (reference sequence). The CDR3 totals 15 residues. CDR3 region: CASSLNGNGYTEAFF. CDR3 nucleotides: TGTGCCAGCAGTTTAAATGGGAATGGATACACTGAAGCTTTCTTT.

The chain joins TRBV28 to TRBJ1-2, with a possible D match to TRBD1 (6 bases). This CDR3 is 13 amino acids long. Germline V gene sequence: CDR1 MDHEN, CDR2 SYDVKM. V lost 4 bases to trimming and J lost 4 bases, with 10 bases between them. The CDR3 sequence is CASSYQGIYGYTF. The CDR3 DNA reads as TGTGCCAGCAGTTATCAGGGGATCTATGGCTACACCTTC.

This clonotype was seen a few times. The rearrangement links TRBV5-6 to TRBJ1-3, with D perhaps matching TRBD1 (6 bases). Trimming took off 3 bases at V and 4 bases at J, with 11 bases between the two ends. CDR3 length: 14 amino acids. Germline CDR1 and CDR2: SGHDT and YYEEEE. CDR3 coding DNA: TGTGCCAGCAGCTCGGACAGACGGGGAAACACCATATATTTT. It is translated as CASSSDRRGNTIYF.

The CDR3 sequence: CSVVGQGAVRETQYF. Here the CDR3 DNA reads TGCAGCGTTGTCGGACAGGGGGCAGTGCGGGAGACCCAGTACTTC. This sequence joins TRBV29-1 and TRBJ2-5, with TRBD1 matching 11 bases. Trimming cost V 4 bases and J 5 bases; bases outside gene matches: 9. The length of the CDR3 is 15 residues. The V gene's germline CDR1 is SQVTM and CDR2 ANQGSEA.

The CDR3 DNA reads TGTGCCAGCAGGTTAAGGACAGATGCATCTACTGAAGCTTTCTTT. Translated, it gives CASRLRTDASTEAFF. This chain joins TRBV11-3 and TRBJ1-1; D may be TRBD1 (6 bases). CDR1 and CDR2 from the germline V gene are SGHNT and YENEEA. Between the trimmed V and J ends, which lost 6 bases and 5 bases, there was a span of 19 bases. The CDR3 has 15 residues.

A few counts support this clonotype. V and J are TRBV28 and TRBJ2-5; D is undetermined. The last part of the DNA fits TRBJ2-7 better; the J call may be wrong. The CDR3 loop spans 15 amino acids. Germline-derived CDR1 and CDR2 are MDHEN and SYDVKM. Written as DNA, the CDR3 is TGTGCCAGCAGTTTATCTCCTCTTGGGAACTACGAGCAGTACTTC. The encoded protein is CASSLSPLGNYEQYF.

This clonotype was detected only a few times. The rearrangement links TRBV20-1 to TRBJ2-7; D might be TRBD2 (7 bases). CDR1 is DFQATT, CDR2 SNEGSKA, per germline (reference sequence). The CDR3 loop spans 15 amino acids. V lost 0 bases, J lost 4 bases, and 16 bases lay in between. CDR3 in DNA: TGCAGTGCTAGAGATCGGGGGGCCAGGGGTTACGAGCAGTACTTC. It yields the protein CSARDRGARGYEQYF.

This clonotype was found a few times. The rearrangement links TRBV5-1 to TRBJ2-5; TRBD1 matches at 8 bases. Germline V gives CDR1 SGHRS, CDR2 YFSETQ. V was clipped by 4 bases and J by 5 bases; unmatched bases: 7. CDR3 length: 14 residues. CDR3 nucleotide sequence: TGCGCCAGCAGCCATCCGGGACAGGCGGAGACCCAGTACTTC. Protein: CASSHPGQAETQYF.

The DNA of the CDR3 is TGTGCCAGCAGCTTAAGTTGGACCGGGACCGGGGAGCTGTTTTTT. As protein: CASSLSWTGTGELFF. This sequence joins TRBV7-9 and TRBJ2-2, with D unresolved. This CDR3 has 15 residues. Germline V gene sequence: CDR1 SEHNR, CDR2 FQNEAQ (reference sequence). The V gene lost 2 bases and the J gene lost 5 bases, with 12 bases spanning the gap.

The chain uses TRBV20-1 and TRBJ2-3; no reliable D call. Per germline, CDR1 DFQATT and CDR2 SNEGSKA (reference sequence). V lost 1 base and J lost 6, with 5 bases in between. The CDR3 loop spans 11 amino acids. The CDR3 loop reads CSARGPDTQYF. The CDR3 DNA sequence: TGCAGTGCTAGAGGGCCTGATACGCAGTATTTT.

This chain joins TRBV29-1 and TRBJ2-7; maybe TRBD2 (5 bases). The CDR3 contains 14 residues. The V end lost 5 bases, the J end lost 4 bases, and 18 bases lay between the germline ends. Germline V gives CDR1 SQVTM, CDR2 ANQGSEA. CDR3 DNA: TGCAGCGTTACGCTGGGAGCGGAGCCGTACGAGCAGTACTTC. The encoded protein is CSVTLGAEPYEQYF.

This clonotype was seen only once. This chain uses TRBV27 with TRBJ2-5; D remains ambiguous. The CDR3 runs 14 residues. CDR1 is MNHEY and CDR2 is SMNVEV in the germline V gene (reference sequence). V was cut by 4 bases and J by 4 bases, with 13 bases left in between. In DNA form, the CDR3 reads TGTGCCAGCAGTTATCAAGGAAGCCGAGAGACCCAGTACTTC. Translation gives CASSYQGSRETQYF.

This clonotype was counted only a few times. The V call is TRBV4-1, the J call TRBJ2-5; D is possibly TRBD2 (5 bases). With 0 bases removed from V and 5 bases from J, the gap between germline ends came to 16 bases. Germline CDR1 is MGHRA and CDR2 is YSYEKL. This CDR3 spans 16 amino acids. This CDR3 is CASSQDREGDGETQYF. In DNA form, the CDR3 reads TGCGCCAGCAGCCAAGATCGGGAAGGCGACGGCGAGACCCAGTACTTC.

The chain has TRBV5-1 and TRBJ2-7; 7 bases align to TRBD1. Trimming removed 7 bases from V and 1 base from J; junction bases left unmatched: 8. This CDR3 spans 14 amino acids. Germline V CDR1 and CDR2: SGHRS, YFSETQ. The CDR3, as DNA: TGCGCCAGCTCCCCGGGGACAGTTTCCTACGAGCAGTACTTC. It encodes CASSPGTVSYEQYF.

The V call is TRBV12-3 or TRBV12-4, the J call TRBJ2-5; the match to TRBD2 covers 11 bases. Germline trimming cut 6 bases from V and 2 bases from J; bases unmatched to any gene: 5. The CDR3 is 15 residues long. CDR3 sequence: CASSPGLAEQETQYF. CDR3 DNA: TGTGCCAGCAGCCCGGGACTAGCGGAACAAGAGACCCAGTACTTC.

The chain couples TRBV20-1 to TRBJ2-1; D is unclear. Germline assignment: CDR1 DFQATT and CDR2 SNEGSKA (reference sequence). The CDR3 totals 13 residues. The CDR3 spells CSPRPGSYNEQFF. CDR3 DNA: TGCAGCCCAAGGCCGGGTTCCTACAATGAGCAGTTCTTC.

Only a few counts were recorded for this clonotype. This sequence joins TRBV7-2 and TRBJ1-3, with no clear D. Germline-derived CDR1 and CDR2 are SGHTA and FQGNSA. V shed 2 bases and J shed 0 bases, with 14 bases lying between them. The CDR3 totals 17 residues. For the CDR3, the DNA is TGTGCCAGCAGCTTAAGGACCCGGTGGGACTCTGGAAACACCATATATTTT. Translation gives CASSLRTRWDSGNTIYF.